The TCR beta chain under discussion was sequenced for a study of T cell changes during pregnancy in multiple sclerosis. From germline, CDR1 is GTSNPN and CDR2 SVGIG (reference sequence). This CDR3 is built from 15 residues. With 3 bases removed from V and 3 bases from J, the gap between germline ends came to 17 bases. Measured with immunoSEQ multiplex PCR; TCRdb has only the in-frame clones, and not every one. The sample has over 45,000 clones, 88% seen once. Sequencing used CD4+ T cells from peripheral blood mononuclear cells, obtained in the second trimester of pregnancy. This clonotype originated in a female donor with multiple sclerosis, enrolled in a pregnancy study. The gene calls are TRBV30 and TRBJ1-1; a weak D match, TRBD1 (6 bases). CDR3 loop: CAWRRNRVGYTEAFF. CDR3 sequence (DNA): TGTGCCTGGAGGAGGAACAGGGTGGGGTACACTGAAGCTTTCTTT. The full variable domain, in which reference TRBV30 and TRBJ1-1 provide the parts outside the CDR3, is SQTIHQWPATLVQPVGSPLSLECTVEGTSNPNLYWYRQAAGRGLQLLFYSVGIGQISSEVPQNLSASRPQDRQFILSSKKLLLSDSGFYLCAWRRNRVGYTEAFFGQGTRLTVV.